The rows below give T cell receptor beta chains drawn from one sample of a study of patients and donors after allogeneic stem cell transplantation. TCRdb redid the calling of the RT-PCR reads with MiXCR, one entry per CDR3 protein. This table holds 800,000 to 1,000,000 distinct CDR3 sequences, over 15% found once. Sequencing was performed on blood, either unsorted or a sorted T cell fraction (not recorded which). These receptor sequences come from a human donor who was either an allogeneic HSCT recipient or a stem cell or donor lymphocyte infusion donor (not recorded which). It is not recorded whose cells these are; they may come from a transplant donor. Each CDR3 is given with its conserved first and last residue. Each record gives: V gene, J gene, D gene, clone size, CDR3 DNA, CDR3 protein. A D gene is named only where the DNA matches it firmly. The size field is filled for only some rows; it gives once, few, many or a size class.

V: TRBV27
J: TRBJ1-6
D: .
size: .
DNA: TGTGCCAGCAGTTTATTGTCGGAAACCCCGAGCTCCTATAATTCACCCCTCCACTTT
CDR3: CASSLLSETPSSYNSPLHF

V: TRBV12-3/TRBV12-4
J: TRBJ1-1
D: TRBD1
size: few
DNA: TGTGCCAGCAGCATTTTCGACAGGGGGAACACTGAAGCTTTCTTT
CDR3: CASSIFDRGNTEAFF

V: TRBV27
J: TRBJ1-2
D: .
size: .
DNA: TGTGCCAGCAGTTTTGGTCAGGGGATGAATGGCTACACCTTC
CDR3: CASSFGQGMNGYTF

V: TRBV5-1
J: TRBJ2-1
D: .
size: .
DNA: TGCGCCAGCAGCTTGGATATGGACAGCTCTTCTGGGAATGAGCAGTTCTTC
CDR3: CASSLDMDSSSGNEQFF

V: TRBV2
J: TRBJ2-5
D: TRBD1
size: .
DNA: TGTGCCAGCAGTGTGGACAGGGGGCAAGAGACCCAGTACTTC
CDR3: CASSVDRGQETQYF

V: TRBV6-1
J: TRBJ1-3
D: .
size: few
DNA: TGTGCCGCGGCACAGTCTGATGGAAACACCATATATTTT
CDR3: CAAAQSDGNTIYF

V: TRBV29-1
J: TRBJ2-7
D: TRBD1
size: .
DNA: TGCAGCGCTGCTAAGGGAAGAGGACAGGTTTCCTACGAGCAGTACTTC
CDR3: CSAAKGRGQVSYEQYF

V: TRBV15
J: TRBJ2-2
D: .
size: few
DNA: TGTGCCACCAGCCCACAGGGGAACACCGGGGAGCTGTTTTTT
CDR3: CATSPQGNTGELFF

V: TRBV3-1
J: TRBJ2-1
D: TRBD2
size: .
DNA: TGTGCCAGCAGCCCCAATGGACTAGCGGGGGACAATGAGCAGTTCTTC
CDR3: CASSPNGLAGDNEQFF

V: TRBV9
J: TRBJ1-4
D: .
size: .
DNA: TGTGCCAGCAGCGTAGGTCCGGGCGGCAGCATTAATGAAAAACTGTTTTTT
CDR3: CASSVGPGGSINEKLFF

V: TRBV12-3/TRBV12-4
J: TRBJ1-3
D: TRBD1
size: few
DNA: TGTGCCAGCGCTGTAAGGGGGCCTCTTACTGGAAACACCATATATTTT
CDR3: CASAVRGPLTGNTIYF

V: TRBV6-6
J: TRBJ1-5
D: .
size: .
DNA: TGTGCCAGCAACAGCTGGAGTCAGCCCCAGCATTTT
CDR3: CASNSWSQPQHF

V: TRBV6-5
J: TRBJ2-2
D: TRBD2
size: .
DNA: TGTGCCAGCAGTTACTCTGCGGGAGAGGGCGGGGAGCTGTTTTTT
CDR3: CASSYSAGEGGELFF

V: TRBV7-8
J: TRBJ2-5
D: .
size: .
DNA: TGTGCCAGCAGCTTCCCCAGCGCACCCCAAGAGACCCAGTACTTC
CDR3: CASSFPSAPQETQYF

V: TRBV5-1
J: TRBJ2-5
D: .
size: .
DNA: TGCGCCAGCACCGCACAGGGAAGATCTGAGACCCAGTACTTC
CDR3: CASTAQGRSETQYF

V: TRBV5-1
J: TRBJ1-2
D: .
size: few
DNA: TGCGCCAGCAGGGCGAGCCCAGATCATGGATATGGCTACACCTTC
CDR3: CASRASPDHGYGYTF

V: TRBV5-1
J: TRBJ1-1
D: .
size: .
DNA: TGCGCCAGCAGCTCCCCGGCCAACACTGAAGCTTTCTTT
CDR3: CASSSPANTEAFF

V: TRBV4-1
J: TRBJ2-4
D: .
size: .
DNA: TGCGCCAGCAGCCAAGATAGTAGCTTGGACATTCAGTACTTC
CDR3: CASSQDSSLDIQYF

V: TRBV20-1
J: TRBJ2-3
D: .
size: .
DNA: TGCAGTGCTAGCCCGGGGGCTGGTGGTGGTACGCAGTATTTT
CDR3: CSASPGAGGGTQYF

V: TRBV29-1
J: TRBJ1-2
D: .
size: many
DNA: TGCAGCGTTGCATTAGGGACTAACTATGGCTACACCTTC
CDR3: CSVALGTNYGYTF

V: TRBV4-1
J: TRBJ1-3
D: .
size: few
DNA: TGCGCCAGCAGCCAAGAGCCAACCGGGACCCACGCGAGGAGGGCTGGAAACACCATATATTTT
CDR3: CASSQEPTGTHARRAGNTIYF

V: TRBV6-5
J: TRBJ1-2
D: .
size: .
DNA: TGTGCCAGCAGTTACAGAGACCAGGGGAATGGCTACACCTTC
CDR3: CASSYRDQGNGYTF